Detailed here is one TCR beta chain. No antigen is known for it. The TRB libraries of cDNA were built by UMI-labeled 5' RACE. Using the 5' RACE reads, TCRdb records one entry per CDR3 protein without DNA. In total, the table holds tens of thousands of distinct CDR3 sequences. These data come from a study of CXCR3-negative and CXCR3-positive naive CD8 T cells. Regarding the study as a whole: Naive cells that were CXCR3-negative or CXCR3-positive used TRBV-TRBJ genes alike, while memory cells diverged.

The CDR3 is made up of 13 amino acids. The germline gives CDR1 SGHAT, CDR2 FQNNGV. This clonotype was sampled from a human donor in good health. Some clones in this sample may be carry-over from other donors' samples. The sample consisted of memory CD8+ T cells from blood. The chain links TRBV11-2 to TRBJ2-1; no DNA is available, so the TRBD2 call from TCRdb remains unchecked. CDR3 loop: CASRLAPGNEQFF.